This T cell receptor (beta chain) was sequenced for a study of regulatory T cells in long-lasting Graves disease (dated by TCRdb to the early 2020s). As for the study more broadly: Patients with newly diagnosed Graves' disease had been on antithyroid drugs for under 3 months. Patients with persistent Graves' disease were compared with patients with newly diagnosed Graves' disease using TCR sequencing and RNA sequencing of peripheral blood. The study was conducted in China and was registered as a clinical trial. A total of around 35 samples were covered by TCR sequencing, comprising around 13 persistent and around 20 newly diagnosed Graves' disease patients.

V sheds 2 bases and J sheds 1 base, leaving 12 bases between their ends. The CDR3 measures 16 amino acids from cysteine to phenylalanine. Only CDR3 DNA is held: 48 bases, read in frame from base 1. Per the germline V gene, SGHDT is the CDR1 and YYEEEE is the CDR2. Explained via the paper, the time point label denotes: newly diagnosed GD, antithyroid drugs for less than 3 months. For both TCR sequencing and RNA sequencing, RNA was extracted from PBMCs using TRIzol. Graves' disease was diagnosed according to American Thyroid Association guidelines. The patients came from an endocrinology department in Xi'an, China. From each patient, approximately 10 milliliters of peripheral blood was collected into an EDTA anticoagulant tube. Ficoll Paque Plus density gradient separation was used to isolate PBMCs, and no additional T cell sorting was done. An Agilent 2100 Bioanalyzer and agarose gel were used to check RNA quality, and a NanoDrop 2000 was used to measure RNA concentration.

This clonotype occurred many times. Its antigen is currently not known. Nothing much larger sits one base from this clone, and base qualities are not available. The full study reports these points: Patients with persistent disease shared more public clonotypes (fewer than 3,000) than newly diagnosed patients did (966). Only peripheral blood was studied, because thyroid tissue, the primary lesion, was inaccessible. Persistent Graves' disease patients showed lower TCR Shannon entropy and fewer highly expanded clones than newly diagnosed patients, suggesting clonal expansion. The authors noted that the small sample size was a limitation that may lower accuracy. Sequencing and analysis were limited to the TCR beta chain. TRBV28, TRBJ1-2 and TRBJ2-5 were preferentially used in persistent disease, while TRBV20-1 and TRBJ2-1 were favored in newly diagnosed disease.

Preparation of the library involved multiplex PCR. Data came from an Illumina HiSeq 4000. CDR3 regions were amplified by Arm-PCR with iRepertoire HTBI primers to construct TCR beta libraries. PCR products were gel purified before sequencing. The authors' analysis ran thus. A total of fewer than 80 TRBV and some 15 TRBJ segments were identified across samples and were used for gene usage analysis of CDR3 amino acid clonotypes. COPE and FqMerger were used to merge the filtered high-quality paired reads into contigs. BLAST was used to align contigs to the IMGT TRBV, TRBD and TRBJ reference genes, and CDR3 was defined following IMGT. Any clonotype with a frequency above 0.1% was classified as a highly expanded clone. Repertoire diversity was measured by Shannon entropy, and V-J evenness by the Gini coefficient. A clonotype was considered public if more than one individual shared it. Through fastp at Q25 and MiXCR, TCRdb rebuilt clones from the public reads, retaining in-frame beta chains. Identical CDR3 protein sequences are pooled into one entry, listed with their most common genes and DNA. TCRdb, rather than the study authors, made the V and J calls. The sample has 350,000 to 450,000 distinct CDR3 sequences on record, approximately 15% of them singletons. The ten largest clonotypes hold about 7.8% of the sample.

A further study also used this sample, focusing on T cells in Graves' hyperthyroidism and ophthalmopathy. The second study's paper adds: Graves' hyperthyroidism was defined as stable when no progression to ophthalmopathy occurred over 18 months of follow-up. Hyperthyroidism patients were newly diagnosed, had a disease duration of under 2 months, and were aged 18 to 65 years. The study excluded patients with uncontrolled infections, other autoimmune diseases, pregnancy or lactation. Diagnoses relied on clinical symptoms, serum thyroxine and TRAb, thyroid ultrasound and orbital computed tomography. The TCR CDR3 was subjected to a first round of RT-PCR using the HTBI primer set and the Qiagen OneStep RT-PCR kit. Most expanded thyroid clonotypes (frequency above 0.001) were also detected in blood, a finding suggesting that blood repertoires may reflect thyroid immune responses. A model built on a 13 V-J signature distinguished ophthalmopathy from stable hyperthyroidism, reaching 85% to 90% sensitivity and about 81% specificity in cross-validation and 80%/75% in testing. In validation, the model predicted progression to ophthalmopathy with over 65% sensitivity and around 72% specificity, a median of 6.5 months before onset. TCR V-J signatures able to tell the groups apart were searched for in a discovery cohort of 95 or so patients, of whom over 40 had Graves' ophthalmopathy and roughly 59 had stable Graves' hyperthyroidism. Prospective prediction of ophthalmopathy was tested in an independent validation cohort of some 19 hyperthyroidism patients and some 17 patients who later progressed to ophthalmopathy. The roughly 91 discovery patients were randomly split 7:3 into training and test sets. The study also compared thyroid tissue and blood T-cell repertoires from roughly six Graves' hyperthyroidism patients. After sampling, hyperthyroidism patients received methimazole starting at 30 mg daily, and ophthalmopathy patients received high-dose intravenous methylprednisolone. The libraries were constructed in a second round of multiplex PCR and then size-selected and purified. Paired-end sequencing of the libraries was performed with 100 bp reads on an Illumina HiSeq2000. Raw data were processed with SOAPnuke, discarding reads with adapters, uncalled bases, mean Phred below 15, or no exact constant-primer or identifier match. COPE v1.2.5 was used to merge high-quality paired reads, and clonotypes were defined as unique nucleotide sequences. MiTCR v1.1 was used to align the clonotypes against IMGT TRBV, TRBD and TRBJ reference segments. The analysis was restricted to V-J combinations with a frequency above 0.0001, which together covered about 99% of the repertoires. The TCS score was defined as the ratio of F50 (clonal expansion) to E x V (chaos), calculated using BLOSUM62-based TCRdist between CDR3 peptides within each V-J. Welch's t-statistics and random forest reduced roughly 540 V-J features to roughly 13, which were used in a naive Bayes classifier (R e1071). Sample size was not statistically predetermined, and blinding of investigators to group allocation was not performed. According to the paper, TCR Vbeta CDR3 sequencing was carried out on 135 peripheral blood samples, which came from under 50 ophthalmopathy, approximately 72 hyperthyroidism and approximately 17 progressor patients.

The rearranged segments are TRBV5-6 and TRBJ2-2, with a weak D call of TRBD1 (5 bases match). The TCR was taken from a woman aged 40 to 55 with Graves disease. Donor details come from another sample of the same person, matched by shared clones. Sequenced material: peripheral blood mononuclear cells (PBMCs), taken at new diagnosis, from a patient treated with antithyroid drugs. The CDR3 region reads CASSLVQARNTGELFF. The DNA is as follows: TGTGCCAGCAGCTTAGTACAGGCAAGGAACACCGGGGAGCTGTTTTTT. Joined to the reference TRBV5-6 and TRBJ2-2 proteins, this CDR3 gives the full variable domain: DAGVTQSPTHLIKTRGQQVTLRCSPKSGHDTVSWYQQALGQGPQFIFQYYEEEERQRGNFPDRFSGHQFPNYSSELNVNALLLGDSALYLCASSLVQARNTGELFFGEGSRLTVL.